The 7 T cell receptor beta chains listed next were all sequenced from one sample in a study of patients and donors after allogeneic stem cell transplantation (dated by TCRdb to the early 2020s). Library method: RT-PCR. Reads for this sample came from a NextSeq 550. The public reads were run again by TCRdb, first through fastp at Q25 and then through MiXCR, and only productive beta chains were kept. Rows merge per CDR3 protein into single entries with the most common DNA and genes. Recorded for this sample are approximately 21,000 distinct CDR3 sequences; about 28% of them occurred a single time. 40% to 50% of the sample comes from the top ten. The sample comprised blood, either unsorted or a sorted T cell fraction (not recorded which). These receptors originate from a human donor who was either an allogeneic HSCT recipient or a stem cell or donor lymphocyte infusion donor (not recorded which). It is not recorded whose cells these are; they may come from a transplant donor.

This clonotype was counted between two and nine times. This chain links TRBV11-3 with TRBJ2-3; 9 bases agree with TRBD2. Germline CDR1 SGHNT, CDR2 YENEEA. V was pared by 5 bases and J by 1 base, with 1 base of the junction left unmatched. There are 14 residues in the CDR3. CDR3 DNA: TGTGCCAGCAGCCAGCGGGGGGGCACAGATACGCAGTATTTT. Its translation: CASSQRGGTDTQYF.

V gene TRBV5-5 combines with J gene TRBJ2-7; either TRBD1 or TRBD2 may fit D (6 bases each). Trimming took off 0 bases at V and 7 bases at J, with 14 bases between the two ends. CDR3 length: 14 residues. Germline assignment: CDR1 SGHKS and CDR2 YYEKEE (reference sequence). The CDR3 DNA reads TGTGCCAGCAGCTTGGTCCATAGAGGGGGGGAGCAGTACGTC. Amino acids: CASSLVHRGGEQYV.

The chain has TRBV20-1 and TRBJ1-5; D is unresolved. The CDR3 loop spans 16 amino acids. CDR1 is DFQATT and CDR2 is SNEGSKA in the germline V gene (reference sequence). V was pared by 0 bases and J by 0 bases, with 12 bases between. CDR3 amino acids: CSARDLRLYSNQPQHF. Here the CDR3 DNA reads TGCAGTGCTAGAGATTTACGACTATATAGCAATCAGCCCCAGCATTTT.

The chain joins TRBV29-1 to TRBJ1-1; D remains unclear. The length of the CDR3 is 12 residues. V dropped 8 bases and J dropped 4 bases, with 14 bases sitting between them. Germline V CDR1 and CDR2: SQVTM, ANQGSEA. CDR3 protein: CSIAARVTEAFF. The CDR3 DNA follows: TGCAGCATTGCGGCGCGGGTCACTGAAGCTTTCTTT.

The genes are TRBV7-3 and TRBJ2-1; possibly TRBD1 for D (5 bases). With 6 bases removed from V and 4 bases from J, the gap between germline ends came to 10 bases. The germline V gene encodes CDR1 SGHTA and CDR2 FQGTGA. The CDR3 spans 13 residues. The CDR3 sequence: CASSLQVYNEQFF. The CDR3 coding sequence is TGTGCCAGCAGTTTACAGGTTTACAATGAGCAGTTCTTC. The whole variable domain, filled in from reference TRBV7-3 and TRBJ2-1, reads GAGVSQTPSNKVTEKGKYVELRCDPISGHTALYWYRQSLGQGPEFLIYFQGTGAADDSGLPNDRFFAVRPEGSVSTLKIQRTERGDSAVYLCASSLQVYNEQFFGPGTRLTVL.

This clonotype was counted only a few times. The rearrangement joins TRBV6-5 to TRBJ2-2; 7 bases are shared with TRBD1. Germline CDR1 and CDR2: MNHEY and SVGAGI. Trimming removed 4 bases from V and 6 bases from J; junction bases left unmatched: 8. This CDR3 is 15 amino acids long. Written as DNA, the CDR3 is TGTGCCAGCAGTTCCACAGGGGTACGCCCCGGGGAGCTGTTTTTT. It specifies CASSSTGVRPGELFF.

This clonotype has just a few counts. The chain carries TRBV28 and TRBJ1-1, with D unresolved. Per the germline V gene, CDR1 is MDHEN and CDR2 is SYDVKM. V was pared by 6 bases and J by 5 bases, with 25 bases between. There are 17 residues in the CDR3. CDR3 sequence: CASSYSLGSVGVTEAFF. DNA for the CDR3: TGTGCCAGCAGCTATTCCCTGGGTTCAGTTGGGGTGACTGAAGCTTTCTTT.